This TCR beta chain comes out of a study of PD-1 blockade in classical Hodgkin lymphoma. Study information: Nivolumab 3 mg/kg was given intravenously every 2 weeks.

Every patient relapsed after autologous stem cell transplantation, and brentuximab vedotin exposure varied. The ends lost 4 bases at V and 3 bases at J; junction bases unmatched: 8. CDR1 is SGDLS and CDR2 is YYNGEE in the germline V gene. The CDR3 loop spans 17 amino acids. This clone appeared a single time. Its antigen remains unidentified. Sequenced by immunoSEQ multiplex PCR; TCRdb stores in-frame clones only, minus some. This sample carries some 96,000 clones, 80% to 85% of them seen once, and the ten largest clones take more than 10%. Study-wide results and caveats: CD4+ but not CD8+ TCR diversity rose significantly by C4D1.

The source is a human donor with classical Hodgkin lymphoma. The material was peripheral blood mononuclear cells (PBMCs), obtained at baseline. This rearrangement joins TRBV9 to TRBJ2-3; 13 bases map to TRBD2. The CDR3 nucleotides are TGTGCCAGCAGCCCAGGACTAGCGGGAGTTATAACAGATACGCAGTATTTT. This gives the protein CASSPGLAGVITDTQYF.